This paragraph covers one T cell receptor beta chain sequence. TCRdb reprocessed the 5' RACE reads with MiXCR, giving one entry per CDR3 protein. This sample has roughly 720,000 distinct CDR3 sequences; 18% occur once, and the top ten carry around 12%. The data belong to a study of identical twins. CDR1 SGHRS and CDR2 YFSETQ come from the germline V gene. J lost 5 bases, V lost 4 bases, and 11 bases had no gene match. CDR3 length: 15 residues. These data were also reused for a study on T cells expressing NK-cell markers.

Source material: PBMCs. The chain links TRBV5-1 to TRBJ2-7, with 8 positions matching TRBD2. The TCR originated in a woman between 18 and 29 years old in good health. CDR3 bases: TGCGCCAGCAGCCATGGCTGGACTAGCATCGACGAGCAGTACTTC. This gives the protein CASSHGWTSIDEQYF.